The entry below gives a single TCR beta chain sequence along with its context. Its cognate antigen is unknown. These data come from a study of graft-versus-host responses after intestinal transplantation. Study-level background: Transplants were multivisceral, liver-intestinal, or isolated intestinal. Following induction with anti-thymocyte globulin, all recipients were given tacrolimus and steroids for approximately 3 years. Findings of the study overall: Graft-versus-host to host-versus-graft clonal ratios in allografts were high in patients with graft-donor T cell macrochimerism. The authors found GvH clones in recipient marrow, some appearing first in ileum or blood.

Clones were sequenced by immunoSEQ multiplex PCR, and TCRdb holds only the in-frame ones, with some missing. The sample gives tens of thousands of clones, more than 85% of which show up once; 1.5% to 2% is in the top ten. With 1 base clipped from V and 3 bases from J, the junction kept 5 bases outside the gene matches. Per germline, CDR1 MGHRA and CDR2 YSYEKL. The CDR3 runs to 16 residues. The chain couples TRBV4-1 to TRBJ2-1; TRBD2 matches at 8 bases. The source of this sequence is a human donor who received an intestinal transplant. This specimen was unstimulated CD8+ T cells sorted from spleen or lymph node cells, taken before intestinal transplant. As DNA, the CDR3 is TGCGCCAGCAGCCAAGTGGAACTAGCGGACTACAATGAGCAGTTCTTC. Its protein product is CASSQVELADYNEQFF.